This entry is about one T cell receptor beta chain. The sample has other DNA sequences that encode this CDR3 too. This record comes from a study of shared clonotypes between healthy human individuals. The table came from immunoSEQ multiplex PCR; TCRdb's copy has only in-frame clones and leaves some out. This sample yields hundreds of thousands of clones, of which less than 80% are seen a single time; around 1.8% belongs to the top ten. This CDR3 contains 11 residues. Trimming stripped 6 bases from V and 3 bases from J, with 8 bases between. Looked up from germline, CDR1 is DFQATT and CDR2 is SNEGSKA (reference sequence).

The V and J genes are TRBV20-1 and TRBJ1-1, with D uncertain. The sequence came from a young woman in good health. Source material: memory CD4+ T cells sorted from blood. Specified subset: CD45RA-negative fraction. The CDR3 region is CSAVRDTEAFF. CDR3 DNA: TGCAGTGCGGTACGGGACACTGAAGCTTTCTTT.